Listed below are T cell receptor beta chains from one sample, sequenced in a study of T cell responses to AZD1222 COVID-19 vaccine. The assay was immunoSEQ multiplex PCR, and TCRdb's table has in-frame clones only and misses some. The sample holds 110,000 to 150,000 clones, 80% to 95% seen once. The sample here was peripheral blood, taken 28 days after the second AZD1222 dose. These receptors originate from an adult who received the AZD1222 COVID-19 vaccine. Each CDR3 is given with its conserved first and last residue. The D gene is left open where the match is weak. Clone size is given for some rows only: seen once, a few or many times, or a class if the clone is expanded.

abundance: NA; j_gene: TRBJ1-2; v_gene: TRBV7-9; d_gene: NA; CDR3aa: CASSPEGGGDGYTF; CDR3nt: TGTGCCAGCAGCCCCGAAGGTGGGGGTGATGGCTACACCTTC
abundance: NA; j_gene: TRBJ1-1; v_gene: TRBV6-2/TRBV6-3; d_gene: NA; CDR3aa: CASSWGGPNTEAFF; CDR3nt: TGTGCCAGCAGTTGGGGGGGACCTAACACTGAAGCTTTCTTT
abundance: NA; j_gene: TRBJ1-4; v_gene: TRBV6-5; d_gene: TRBD1; CDR3aa: CASSSQGAYEKLFF; CDR3nt: TGTGCCAGCAGTTCCCAGGGGGCTTATGAAAAACTGTTTTTT
abundance: NA; j_gene: TRBJ1-2; v_gene: TRBV6-5; d_gene: NA; CDR3aa: CASSSQGRGYTF; CDR3nt: TGTGCCAGCAGTTCACAGGGCAGGGGCTACACCTTC
abundance: NA; j_gene: TRBJ2-2; v_gene: TRBV24-1; d_gene: NA; CDR3aa: CATQKGTGSPNTGELFF; CDR3nt: TGTGCCACCCAAAAGGGCACGGGGAGCCCTAACACCGGGGAGCTGTTTTTT
abundance: NA; j_gene: TRBJ2-1; v_gene: TRBV28; d_gene: TRBD2; CDR3aa: CASRLTSGSSYNEQFF; CDR3nt: TGTGCCAGCAGACTCACTAGCGGGAGCTCCTACAATGAGCAGTTCTTC
abundance: NA; j_gene: TRBJ2-7; v_gene: TRBV7-9; d_gene: NA; CDR3aa: CASSLASGGREQYF; CDR3nt: TGTGCCAGCAGCTTAGCTAGCGGTGGCCGCGAGCAGTACTTC
abundance: NA; j_gene: TRBJ2-1; v_gene: TRBV10-3; d_gene: TRBD1; CDR3aa: CAITGTGAYNEQFF; CDR3nt: TGTGCCATCACTGGGACAGGGGCCTACAATGAGCAGTTCTTC
abundance: NA; j_gene: TRBJ1-1; v_gene: TRBV10-3; d_gene: NA; CDR3aa: CAIGPQGEAEAFF; CDR3nt: TGTGCCATCGGTCCCCAGGGAGAGGCTGAAGCTTTCTTT
abundance: NA; j_gene: TRBJ1-2; v_gene: TRBV29-1; d_gene: NA; CDR3aa: CSVTDGNYGYTF; CDR3nt: TGCAGCGTTACCGACGGGAACTATGGCTACACCTTC
abundance: NA; j_gene: TRBJ2-3; v_gene: TRBV10-1; d_gene: NA; CDR3aa: CASSEFAADTQYF; CDR3nt: TGCGCCAGCAGTGAGTTTGCGGCAGATACGCAGTATTTT
abundance: NA; j_gene: TRBJ1-5; v_gene: TRBV6-5; d_gene: NA; CDR3aa: CASSFGPHGNQPQHF; CDR3nt: TGTGCCAGCAGTTTCGGACCCCACGGCAATCAGCCCCAGCATTTT
abundance: NA; j_gene: TRBJ1-3; v_gene: TRBV11-2; d_gene: NA; CDR3aa: CASSQSRPDSGNTIYF; CDR3nt: TGTGCCAGCAGCCAATCCCGGCCAGACTCTGGAAACACCATATATTTT
abundance: NA; j_gene: TRBJ2-7; v_gene: TRBV21-1; d_gene: NA; CDR3aa: CASSKGTKQYF; CDR3nt: TGTGCCAGCAGCAAAGGGACGAAGCAGTACTTC
abundance: NA; j_gene: TRBJ1-5; v_gene: TRBV7-2; d_gene: TRBD1; CDR3aa: CASSSDRVQPQHF; CDR3nt: TGTGCCAGCAGCTCGGACAGGGTTCAGCCCCAGCATTTT
abundance: NA; j_gene: TRBJ2-1; v_gene: TRBV4-3; d_gene: TRBD2; CDR3aa: CASSQRLAGTPQGDEQFF; CDR3nt: TGCGCCAGCAGCCAACGACTAGCGGGAACCCCGCAAGGCGATGAGCAGTTCTTC
abundance: NA; j_gene: TRBJ1-2; v_gene: TRBV2; d_gene: NA; CDR3aa: CASSDANAVGYTF; CDR3nt: TGTGCCAGCAGTGACGCCAACGCCGTCGGCTACACCTTC
abundance: once; j_gene: TRBJ1-4; v_gene: TRBV6-2/TRBV6-3; d_gene: NA; CDR3aa: CASSLNEKLFF; CDR3nt: TGTGCCAGCAGTCTTAATGAAAAACTGTTTTTT
abundance: NA; j_gene: TRBJ1-6; v_gene: TRBV5-6; d_gene: NA; CDR3aa: CASSGPQGAYNSPLHF; CDR3nt: TGTGCCAGCAGCGGCCCTCAAGGGGCTTATAATTCACCCCTCCACTTT
abundance: NA; j_gene: TRBJ2-2; v_gene: TRBV3-1/TRBV3-2; d_gene: NA; CDR3aa: CASSHTAGELFF; CDR3nt: TGTGCCAGCAGCCACACGGCCGGGGAGCTGTTTTTT
abundance: NA; j_gene: TRBJ1-2; v_gene: TRBV12-3/TRBV12-4; d_gene: TRBD1; CDR3aa: CASSRQGYGYTF; CDR3nt: TGTGCCAGCAGTCGACAGGGGTATGGCTACACCTTC
abundance: NA; j_gene: TRBJ1-2; v_gene: TRBV7-9; d_gene: NA; CDR3aa: CASSLVTAEGYTF; CDR3nt: TGTGCCAGCAGCTTAGTGACGGCGGAAGGCTACACCTTC
abundance: NA; j_gene: TRBJ2-5; v_gene: TRBV28; d_gene: NA; CDR3aa: CASRPQVKTQYF; CDR3nt: TGTGCCAGCAGACCACAGGTCAAGACCCAGTACTTC
abundance: NA; j_gene: TRBJ2-3; v_gene: TRBV5-4; d_gene: TRBD2; CDR3aa: CASSSLGRGHSGSPTDTQYF; CDR3nt: TGTGCCAGCAGTTCCCTAGGAAGGGGGCATAGCGGGAGCCCCACAGATACGCAGTATTTT
abundance: NA; j_gene: TRBJ1-6; v_gene: TRBV3-1/TRBV3-2; d_gene: NA; CDR3aa: CASSQVEANSPLHF; CDR3nt: TGTGCCAGCAGCCAAGTTGAAGCGAATTCACCCCTCCACTTT
abundance: NA; j_gene: TRBJ2-3; v_gene: TRBV7-9; d_gene: TRBD2; CDR3aa: CASSLMSGTADTQYF; CDR3nt: TGTGCCAGCAGCTTAATGAGCGGGACCGCAGATACGCAGTATTTT
abundance: NA; j_gene: TRBJ1-1; v_gene: TRBV18; d_gene: NA; CDR3aa: CASSPTTAEKAEAFF; CDR3nt: TGTGCCAGCTCACCTACGACGGCCGAAAAAGCTGAAGCTTTCTTT
abundance: NA; j_gene: TRBJ2-7; v_gene: TRBV12-3/TRBV12-4; d_gene: NA; CDR3aa: CASTRDTSYEQYF; CDR3nt: TGTGCCAGCACCCGGGACACTTCCTACGAGCAGTACTTC
abundance: few; j_gene: TRBJ2-7; v_gene: TRBV5-1; d_gene: NA; CDR3aa: CASSRADTYEQYF; CDR3nt: TGCGCCAGCAGCCGGGCGGACACCTACGAGCAGTACTTC
abundance: NA; j_gene: TRBJ1-4; v_gene: TRBV11-2; d_gene: NA; CDR3aa: CASGGGVEKLFF; CDR3nt: TGTGCCAGCGGGGGGGGCGTTGAAAAACTGTTTTTT
abundance: NA; j_gene: TRBJ2-2; v_gene: TRBV11-3; d_gene: NA; CDR3aa: CASSIGAGETGELFF; CDR3nt: TGTGCCAGCAGCATAGGAGCGGGTGAGACCGGGGAGCTGTTTTTT
abundance: NA; j_gene: TRBJ1-2; v_gene: TRBV7-2; d_gene: NA; CDR3aa: CASSLVREGGYTF; CDR3nt: TGTGCCAGCAGCTTAGTTAGGGAGGGTGGCTACACCTTC
abundance: NA; j_gene: TRBJ1-6; v_gene: TRBV9; d_gene: NA; CDR3aa: CASSVAAGVINSPLHF; CDR3nt: TGTGCCAGCAGCGTAGCAGCAGGGGTCATAAATTCACCCCTCCACTTT
abundance: NA; j_gene: TRBJ2-6; v_gene: TRBV28; d_gene: NA; CDR3aa: CASSLRSSGANVLTF; CDR3nt: TGTGCCAGCAGTTTAAGGAGCTCTGGGGCCAACGTCCTGACTTTC
abundance: NA; j_gene: TRBJ1-1; v_gene: TRBV9; d_gene: NA; CDR3aa: CASSSWAGTEAFF; CDR3nt: TGTGCCAGCAGCTCCTGGGCGGGCACTGAAGCTTTCTTT
abundance: NA; j_gene: TRBJ2-3; v_gene: TRBV3-1/TRBV3-2; d_gene: NA; CDR3aa: CASSQVRDTTDTQYF; CDR3nt: TGTGCCAGCAGCCAAGTCCGGGACACCACAGATACGCAGTATTTT
abundance: few; j_gene: TRBJ2-7; v_gene: TRBV28; d_gene: TRBD2; CDR3aa: CASRVTSGRNYEQYF; CDR3nt: TGTGCCAGCAGGGTTACTAGCGGGAGGAACTACGAGCAGTACTTC
abundance: NA; j_gene: TRBJ1-5; v_gene: TRBV5-1; d_gene: NA; CDR3aa: CASSLAGGPGNQPQHF; CDR3nt: TGCGCCAGCAGCTTGGCTGGGGGTCCGGGCAATCAGCCCCAGCATTTT
abundance: once; j_gene: TRBJ1-5; v_gene: TRBV27; d_gene: NA; CDR3aa: CASSLGGGGQPQHF; CDR3nt: TGTGCCAGCAGTTTAGGGGGGGGAGGTCAGCCCCAGCATTTT
abundance: NA; j_gene: TRBJ2-7; v_gene: TRBV6-1; d_gene: TRBD1; CDR3aa: CASSGPGTGPYYEQYF; CDR3nt: TGTGCCAGCAGTGGCCCCGGGACAGGACCTTACTACGAGCAGTACTTC
abundance: NA; j_gene: TRBJ1-6; v_gene: TRBV19; d_gene: NA; CDR3aa: CASTMGARVDSPLHF; CDR3nt: TGTGCCAGTACCATGGGGGCCCGAGTGGATTCACCCCTCCACTTT
abundance: NA; j_gene: TRBJ2-3; v_gene: TRBV11-1; d_gene: NA; CDR3aa: CASSPGTMVTDTQYF; CDR3nt: TGTGCCAGCAGCCCTGGGACAATGGTGACAGATACGCAGTATTTT
abundance: NA; j_gene: TRBJ1-1; v_gene: TRBV6-5; d_gene: NA; CDR3aa: CAHSVSAGRAEAFF; CDR3nt: TGTGCCCACAGCGTGTCCGCCGGGAGAGCGGAAGCTTTCTTT
abundance: NA; j_gene: TRBJ1-1; v_gene: TRBV28; d_gene: NA; CDR3aa: CASSSPPLNTEAFF; CDR3nt: TGTGCCAGCAGTTCTCCGCCCCTGAACACTGAAGCTTTCTTT